Here is one T cell receptor (beta chain) with its context. Original analysis: Reference gene primer amplification in the assay estimated nucleated cell counts. Profiling relied on immunoSEQ multiplex PCR, and the TCRdb table lists in-frame clones only, not all of them. Clonal size and the V and J genes are those of that table, whereas D and trimming came from the DNA. Of about 160,000 clones in the sample, roughly 87% are singletons; the top ten hold over 3.5%. These data originate in a study of blood T cell repertoires in COVID-19. Looking at the study overall: The origin of the acute and convalescent COVID-19 samples was the United States, Italy and Spain.

The TCR comes from a woman aged 55-70 years who had recovered from COVID-19. Sequenced: peripheral blood.

CDR3 residues: CASSLQASSYEQYF. For the CDR3, the DNA is TGTGCCAGCAGTCTCCAGGCGAGCTCCTACGAGCAGTACTTC. This rearrangement joins TRBV28 to TRBJ2-7; D is unclear. The V gene's germline CDR1 is MDHEN and CDR2 SYDVKM. This CDR3 is built from 14 residues. V dropped 5 bases and J dropped 0 bases, with 11 bases sitting between them. Together with reference TRBV28 and TRBJ2-7, the CDR3 gives the full variable domain: DVKVTQSSRYLVKRTGEKVFLECVQDMDHENMFWYRQDPGLGLRLIYFSYDVKMKEKGDIPEGYSVSREKKERFSLILESASTNQTSMYLCASSLQASSYEQYFGPGTRLTVT.